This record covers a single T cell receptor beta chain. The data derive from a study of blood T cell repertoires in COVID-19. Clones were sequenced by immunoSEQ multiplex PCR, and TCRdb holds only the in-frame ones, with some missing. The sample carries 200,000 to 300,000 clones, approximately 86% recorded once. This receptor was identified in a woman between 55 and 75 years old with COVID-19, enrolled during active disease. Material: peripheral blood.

The CDR3 here is CATSDLAPTESSGSGGTGELFF. CDR3 in DNA: TGTGCCACCAGTGATTTGGCCCCCACCGAGTCTAGCGGGAGCGGGGGCACCGGGGAGCTGTTTTTT. V usage is TRBV24-1 and J usage is TRBJ2-2; 10 positions agree with TRBD2. CDR1 is KGHDR, CDR2 SFDVKD, per germline. The CDR3 totals 22 residues. J gave up 4 bases and V 0 bases, and 19 bases lay outside the gene matches.